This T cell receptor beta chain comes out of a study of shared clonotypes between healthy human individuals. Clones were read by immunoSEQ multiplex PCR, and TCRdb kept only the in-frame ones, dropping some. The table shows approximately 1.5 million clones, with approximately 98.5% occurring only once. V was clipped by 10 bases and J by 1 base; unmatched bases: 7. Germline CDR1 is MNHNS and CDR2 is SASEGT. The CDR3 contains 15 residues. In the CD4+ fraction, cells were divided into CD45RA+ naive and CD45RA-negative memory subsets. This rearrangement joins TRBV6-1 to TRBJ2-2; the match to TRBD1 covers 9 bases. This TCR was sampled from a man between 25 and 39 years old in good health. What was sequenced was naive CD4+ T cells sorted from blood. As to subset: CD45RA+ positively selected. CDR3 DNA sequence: TGTGCCATCCAGCCGGGACAGGGGAACACCGGGGAGCTGTTTTTT. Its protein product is CAIQPGQGNTGELFF.